Shown below are 12 T cell receptor beta chains from a single sample sequenced in a study of blood T cells in healthy people across ages. A J-beta primer mix and a sample-barcoded 5' primer were used in a second PCR of roughly 6 to 11 cycles. MiXCR, run by TCRdb on the 5' RACE reads, gives a single entry per CDR3 protein. The sample lists about 1.5 million distinct CDR3 sequences; around 40% were seen once. The sample was blood. The origin of the receptors is a woman younger than 30 in good health.

The rearrangement uses TRBV27 and TRBJ1-2; the D is unclear. The length of the CDR3 is 16 residues. V was cut by 1 base and J by 2 bases, with 14 bases left in between. Germline CDR1 is MNHEY and CDR2 is SMNVEV (reference sequence). CDR3 DNA: TGTGCCAGCAGTTTATTAGGCCCGGGTGGGAACTATGGCTACACCTTC. It encodes CASSLLGPGGNYGYTF.

As DNA, the CDR3 is TGTGCCAGCAGCGATCGGGACGGCTTCGCCTATGGCTACACCTTC. It yields the protein CASSDRDGFAYGYTF. This chain joins TRBV13 and TRBJ1-2; possible D gene TRBD1, 5 bases. CDR1 and CDR2 from the germline V gene are PRHDT and FYEKMQ (reference sequence). The CDR3 length is 15 residues. Trimming removed 5 bases from V and 4 bases from J, with 17 bases in between.

The rearrangement uses TRBV20-1 and TRBJ2-3; TRBD2 agrees at 7 bases. In germline, CDR1 is DFQATT, CDR2 SNEGSKA (reference sequence). V lost 3 bases, J lost 2 bases, and 5 bases stayed unmatched. CDR3 size: 14 residues. Written as DNA, the CDR3 is TGCAGTGCTAGCTCAGCGGGGAACACAGATACGCAGTATTTT. Amino acids: CSASSAGNTDTQYF.

Only a few counts were recorded for this clonotype. V usage is TRBV12-3 or TRBV12-4 and J usage is TRBJ1-2, with a weak D call TRBD1 (5 bases). This CDR3 has 13 amino acids. Trimming pared 5 bases from V and 6 bases from J, leaving 13 bases between. CDR3 sequence: CASSPPGRNGYTF. Here the CDR3 DNA reads TGTGCCAGCAGTCCTCCAGGGAGAAATGGCTACACCTTC.

The chain recombines TRBV20-1 with TRBJ1-1; D is undetermined. The CDR3 is 11 amino acids. Per germline, CDR1 DFQATT and CDR2 SNEGSKA (reference sequence). V dropped 0 bases and J dropped 9 bases, with 8 bases sitting between them. The CDR3 coding sequence is TGCAGTGCTAGAGATCCCACCAAAGCTTTCTTT. This sequence encodes CSARDPTKAFF.

V is TRBV19 and J is TRBJ2-3; D gene uncertain. Germline CDR1 and CDR2: LNHDA and SQIVND (reference sequence). The CDR3 contains 14 residues. With 3 bases removed from V and 1 base from J, the gap between germline ends came to 8 bases. CDR3 protein: CASSIISRTDTQYF. The CDR3 region has the DNA TGTGCCAGTAGTATTATTAGCCGCACAGATACGCAGTATTTT.

This rearrangement joins TRBV5-1 to TRBJ2-2, with a tentative D call TRBD1 (6 bases). Trimming removed 4 bases from V and 5 bases from J, with 9 bases in between. The V gene's germline CDR1 is SGHRS and CDR2 YFSETQ. The CDR3 has 13 residues. DNA of the CDR3: TGCGCCAGCAGCACCGGACAGACCGGGGAGCTGTTTTTT. It encodes CASSTGQTGELFF.

There are a few counts of this clonotype. CDR3 loop: CASSQEENSPLHF. CDR3 nucleotide sequence: TGCGCCAGCAGCCAAGAAGAGAATTCACCCCTCCACTTT. This chain links TRBV4-3 with TRBJ1-6; D unclear. V lost 0 bases and J lost 7, with 4 bases in between. This CDR3 region has 13 residues. CDR1 and CDR2 (germline): LGHNA, YSLEER.

The chain links TRBV27 to TRBJ2-7; 14 bases align to TRBD2. This CDR3 comprises 15 residues. V lost 2 bases and J lost 6; bases outside the gene matches: 3. Germline-derived CDR1 and CDR2 are MNHEY and SMNVEV (reference sequence). The CDR3 nucleotides are TGTGCCAGCAGTTTACCGGGACTAGCGGGAGTCGAGCAGTACTTC. The encoded protein is CASSLPGLAGVEQYF.

The chain is built from TRBV7-2 and TRBJ2-1; weak D call: TRBD1 (6 bases). V lost 5 bases and J 0 bases, leaving 11 bases between the germline ends. CDR3 length equals 15 residues. Germline assignment: CDR1 SGHTA and CDR2 FQGNSA. CDR3 DNA sequence: TGTGCCAGCAGCGTCAGGGGACGCTCCTACAATGAGCAGTTCTTC. Translation gives CASSVRGRSYNEQFF.

This clonotype was observed a few times. Here the CDR3 reads CASSQEWYGRAEAFF. CDR3 nucleotides: TGCGCCAGCAGCCAAGAATGGTACGGGAGGGCTGAAGCTTTCTTT. The chain recombines TRBV4-3 with TRBJ1-1; D is uncertain. The germline V gene has CDR1 LGHNA and CDR2 YSLEER. CDR3 length: 15 residues. The germline V and J ends were trimmed by 0 bases and 6 bases, with 14 bases remaining between them.

On this clonotype: Germline is not matched at one junction end, which may reflect a read error. The chain combines TRBV14 with TRBJ2-3; 7 bases line up with TRBD2. The CDR3 loop spans 15 amino acids. Germline CDR1 SGHDN, CDR2 FVKESK. The CDR3 nucleotides read TGTGCCAGCAGCCCCGGGGGGTTAGGCACAGATATGCAGTATTTT. The encoded protein is CASSPGGLGTDMQYF.